The 24 T cell receptor beta chains reported below all come from one sample, sequenced in a study of control samples from healthy donors and cancer patients. The data were produced by immunoSEQ multiplex PCR, yet TCRdb's version contains in-frame clones alone and is incomplete. The sample lists around 250,000 clones; more than 65% were seen once. The specimen sequenced was PBMCs. Source of these receptors: a woman aged 55-70 years with lung cancer.

This chain links TRBV4-2 with TRBJ2-1, with 7 bases identical to TRBD2. The CDR3 runs to 16 residues. The ends lost 2 bases at V and 4 bases at J; junction bases unmatched: 8. CDR1 is LGHNA, CDR2 YNFKEQ, per germline. The CDR3 here is CASSQNLVGGYNEQFF. DNA of the CDR3: TGTGCCAGCAGCCAAAATTTGGTCGGGGGGTACAATGAGCAGTTCTTC.

This chain joins TRBV28 and TRBJ1-4; D gene uncertain. The CDR3 is made up of 13 amino acids. Trimming shortened V by 1 base and J by 6 bases, and 6 bases separated the two germline ends. Germline lookup yields CDR1 MDHEN and CDR2 SYDVKM. Written as DNA, the CDR3 is TGTGCCAGCAGTTTATTGGTGGATGAAAAACTGTTTTTT. Translated, it gives CASSLLVDEKLFF.

The chain combines TRBV28 with TRBJ2-3; 7 nucleotides match TRBD1. The CDR3 is 17 residues long. Germline CDR1 reads MDHEN; CDR2 reads SYDVKM. V was pared by 5 bases and J by 2 bases, with 13 bases of the junction left unmatched. DNA for the CDR3: TGTGCCAGCAGTCCCGAAGGACAGGCGAGGTACACAGATACGCAGTATTTT. Protein product: CASSPEGQARYTDTQYF.

The V call is TRBV10-3, the J call TRBJ1-3; a possible D gene is TRBD1 (5 bases). This CDR3 region has 15 residues. Germline values: CDR1 ENHRY, CDR2 SYGVKD. V gave up 3 bases and J gave up 0 bases, with 9 bases separating them. In DNA form, the CDR3 reads TGTGCCATCAGTGAAGGGGTCACCTCTGGAAACACCATATATTTT. It encodes CAISEGVTSGNTIYF.

The V gene is TRBV19, the J gene TRBJ2-2; D possibly corresponds to TRBD1 (5 bases). Trimming took 6 bases from V and 6 from J, leaving 14 bases between them. The germline V gene has CDR1 LNHDA and CDR2 SQIVND (reference sequence). CDR3 length: 14 residues. The CDR3 DNA reads as TGTGCCAGTAGCCCAGGGCGAGGACCCGGGGAGCTGTTTTTT. Translated: CASSPGRGPGELFF.

In its sample, this clone was seen a few times. At one end, the junction sequence differs from germline, possibly due to a read error. This sequence joins TRBV3-1 (or the pseudogene TRBV3-2) and TRBJ2-7; D tentatively fits TRBD1 or TRBD2 (7 bases each). This CDR3 is 12 amino acids long. Germline-derived CDR1 and CDR2 are LGHDT and YNNKEL (reference sequence). CDR3: CASSRQGGTRQF. CDR3 nucleotide sequence: TGTGCCAGCAGCCGTCAGGGGGGGACCCGTCAGTTC.

The genes are TRBV6-5 and TRBJ1-2; TRBD1 matches at 11 bases. V was clipped by 6 bases and J by 8 bases; unmatched bases: 11. Germline-derived CDR1 and CDR2 are MNHEY and SVGAGI. The CDR3 length is 15 residues. The CDR3 DNA is TGTGCCAGCAGGGCCTCCGGGACAGGGGGTAGGGGCTACACCTTC. Translating it yields CASRASGTGGRGYTF.

This clone was seen only a few times. This chain connects TRBV12-3 or TRBV12-4 to TRBJ1-1, with 8 bases that match TRBD1. The junction had 6 bases not matched to a gene; V was cut back by 5 bases and J by 10 bases. The CDR3 has 12 residues. The CDR3 coding sequence is TGTGCCAGCAGTCTATGGACAGGGACAGCTTTCTTT. This codes for CASSLWTGTAFF.

This clone was found a few times. The chain is built from TRBV27 and TRBJ2-5; D might be TRBD2 (6 bases). This CDR3 is built from 14 residues. With 5 bases removed from V and 4 bases from J, the gap between germline ends came to 14 bases. In germline, CDR1 is MNHEY, CDR2 SMNVEV (reference sequence). Written as DNA, the CDR3 is TGTGCCAGCAGTCCCGGGACTCGAGGAGAGACCCAGTACTTC. It codes for CASSPGTRGETQYF.

The chain carries TRBV5-6 and TRBJ1-6, with 7 bases fitting TRBD1. CDR1 is SGHDT and CDR2 is YYEEEE in the germline V gene. Losses at the gene ends were 4 bases for V and 6 bases for J; bases not matched to a gene: 10. The CDR3 runs 16 residues. CDR3 protein: CASSTVVGQFNSPLHF. The CDR3 nucleotides read TGTGCCAGCAGCACGGTGGTGGGACAGTTTAATTCACCCCTCCACTTT.

The gene calls are TRBV11-2 and TRBJ2-7, with D possibly being TRBD2 (7 bases). CDR1 is SGHAT and CDR2 is FQNNGV in the germline V gene. V was cut by 5 bases and J by 1 base, with 15 bases left in between. This CDR3 is 15 amino acids long. In DNA form, the CDR3 reads TGTGCCAGCAGCCCGCAAAAGGGGGGGTCCTACGAGCAGTACTTC. Translated, it gives CASSPQKGGSYEQYF.

V usage is TRBV7-9 and J usage is TRBJ2-2; D unresolved. The V gene lost 4 bases and the J gene lost 4 bases, with 7 bases spanning the gap. The CDR3 consists of 13 residues. Germline CDR1 and CDR2: SEHNR and FQNEAQ (reference sequence). The CDR3: CASSSTITGELFF. CDR3 sequence (DNA): TGTGCCAGCAGCTCCACAATCACCGGGGAGCTGTTTTTT.

This clone has more than one count but fewer than ten. The V call is TRBV28, the J call TRBJ1-3, with a tentative D call TRBD1 (6 bases). Trimming took 6 bases from V and 0 from J, leaving 15 bases between them. This CDR3 is built from 16 residues. Germline V CDR1 and CDR2: MDHEN, SYDVKM. DNA of the CDR3: TGTGCCAGCAGCCGCATACAGGGAACCTCTGGAAACACCATATATTTT. Translating it yields CASSRIQGTSGNTIYF.

J is TRBJ2-7 and V is TRBV29-1, with 7 bases fitting TRBD1. The germline V gene encodes CDR1 SQVTM and CDR2 ANQGSEA. The CDR3 is 14 amino acids. The ends lost 4 bases at V and 0 bases at J; junction bases unmatched: 6. CDR3 protein: CSVVGRDSSYEQYF. The CDR3 nucleotides are TGCAGCGTTGTGGGCCGGGACAGCTCCTACGAGCAGTACTTC.

The chain couples TRBV6-2 or TRBV6-3 to TRBJ2-7, with 11 bases identical to TRBD2. In germline, CDR1 is MNHEY, CDR2 SVGEGT. The V and J ends lost 0 bases and 0 bases, in that order; junction bases with no gene match: 1. This CDR3 comprises 16 residues. The DNA of the CDR3 is TGTGCCAGCAGTTACTCGGGACTAGCGGACTCCTACGAGCAGTACTTC. It translates to CASSYSGLADSYEQYF.

The chain combines TRBV9 with TRBJ2-1; TRBD1 aligns across 12 bases. CDR1 SGDLS and CDR2 YYNGEE come from the germline V gene. The CDR3 has 16 amino acids. V lost 3 bases to trimming and J lost 2 bases; unmatched junction nucleotides: 3. This CDR3 reads CASSGGQGAAYNEQFF. The DNA of the CDR3 is TGTGCCAGCAGCGGGGGACAGGGGGCAGCCTACAATGAGCAGTTCTTC. The variable domain in full, with the rest retrieved from reference TRBV9 and TRBJ2-1, is DSGVTQTPKHLITATGQRVTLRCSPRSGDLSVYWYQQSLDQGLQFLIQYYNGEERAKGNILERFSAQQFPDLHSELNLSSLELGDSALYFCASSGGQGAAYNEQFFGPGTRLTVL.

This chain joins TRBV11-2 and TRBJ2-1; TRBD1 matches at 8 bases. The junction had 7 bases not matched to a gene; V was cut back by 5 bases and J by 13 bases. Germline CDR1 is SGHAT and CDR2 is FQNNGV. This CDR3 has 12 amino acids. The CDR3 protein is CASSIDRGNQFF. The CDR3 nucleotides are TGTGCCAGCAGCATCGACAGGGGAAATCAGTTCTTC.

The V gene is TRBV5-1, the J gene TRBJ2-5; D may match TRBD1 or TRBD2 (5 bases each). Germline CDR1 SGHRS, CDR2 YFSETQ. V lost 3 bases and J 9 bases, leaving 24 bases between the germline ends. The CDR3 spans 16 residues. CDR3 nucleotide sequence: TGCGCCAGCAGCTCCGGGGCCGGGACGCACTTGGAGGCCCAGTACTTC. Translated: CASSSGAGTHLEAQYF.

The chain couples TRBV4-2 to TRBJ2-3, with TRBD2 matching over 7 bases. The CDR3 has 14 amino acids. Per the germline V gene, CDR1 is LGHNA and CDR2 is YNFKEQ. J was trimmed by 4 bases and V by 1 base; bases with no gene match: 2. The DNA of the CDR3 is TGTGCCAGCAGCCAAGTCAGCGGGGCAGATACGCAGTATTTT. It translates to CASSQVSGADTQYF.

The chain joins TRBV27 to TRBJ1-5; TRBD1 matches at 10 bases. Per the germline V gene, CDR1 is MNHEY and CDR2 is SMNVEV (reference sequence). Trimming cost V 6 bases and J 6 bases; bases outside gene matches: 11. This CDR3 spans 16 amino acids. In nucleotides, the CDR3 is TGTGCCAGCAGGCGTACTCTGACAGGGGGCGGTCAGCCCCAGCATTTT. It is translated as CASRRTLTGGGQPQHF.

The chain links TRBV5-1 to TRBJ2-2; TRBD1 matches at 7 bases. The CDR3 totals 16 residues. V lost 4 bases to trimming and J lost 5 bases; unmatched junction nucleotides: 11. The V gene's germline CDR1 is SGHRS and CDR2 YFSETQ. CDR3 sequence: CASSGTPGQLTGELFF. CDR3 sequence (DNA): TGCGCCAGCAGCGGGACGCCGGGACAGTTAACCGGGGAGCTGTTTTTT.

The chain links TRBV6-1 to TRBJ2-7, with a weak D call TRBD1 (5 bases). The V and J ends lost 3 bases and 2 bases respectively, with 11 bases between them. This CDR3 has 14 amino acids. Germline lookup yields CDR1 MNHNS and CDR2 SASEGT. The DNA of the CDR3 is TGTGCCAGCAGTGAGGGGCCGCAGACCTACGAGCAGTACTTC. Protein: CASSEGPQTYEQYF.

This clone was seen only once. The CDR3 bases are TGTGCCATCAGTGCTCGGGCTAGCGGGGGGCCGGTAGAGACCCAGTACTTC. Translating it yields CAISARASGGPVETQYF. The chain recombines TRBV10-3 with TRBJ2-5; 11 positions match TRBD2. With V trimmed by 4 bases and J by 4 bases, 11 bases remained unmatched. The CDR3 loop spans 17 amino acids. CDR1 is ENHRY, CDR2 SYGVKD, per germline.

The DNA for the CDR3 is TGTGCCAGCTCACTAGACATTGGCTACACCTTC. It is translated as CASSLDIGYTF. The chain joins TRBV18 to TRBJ1-2; D not certain. Germline V gene lookup returns CDR1 KGHSH and CDR2 LQKENI. V was pared by 4 bases and J by 7 bases, with 7 bases between. The CDR3 spans 11 residues.